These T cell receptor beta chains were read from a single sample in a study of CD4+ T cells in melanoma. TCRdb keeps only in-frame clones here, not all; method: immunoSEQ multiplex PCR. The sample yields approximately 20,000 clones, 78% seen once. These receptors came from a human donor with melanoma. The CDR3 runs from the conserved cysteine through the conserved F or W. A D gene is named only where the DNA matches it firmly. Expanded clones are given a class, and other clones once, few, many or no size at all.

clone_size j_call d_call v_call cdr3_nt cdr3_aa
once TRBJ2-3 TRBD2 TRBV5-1 TGCGCCAGCAGAGATAGCGGGGGCACCACAGATACGCAGTATTTT CASRDSGGTTDTQYF
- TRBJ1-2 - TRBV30 TGTGCCTGGTTCCGGGGCACCCCCGGCTACACCTTC CAWFRGTPGYTF
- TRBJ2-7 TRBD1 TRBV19 TGTGCCAGTAGTAGAGGGGGGACAGGGACCTACGAGCAGTACTTC CASSRGGTGTYEQYF
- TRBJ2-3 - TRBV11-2 TGTGCCAGCAGCTTACAGGGGCCAGATACGCAGTATTTT CASSLQGPDTQYF
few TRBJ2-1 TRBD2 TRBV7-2 TGTGCCAGCAGCTTTGGACTAGCGGGGGGTCTCTACAATGAGCAGTTCTTC CASSFGLAGGLYNEQFF
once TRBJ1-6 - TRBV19 TGTGCCAGTAGTGCGCAGGGACTGGCTTCACCCCTCCACTTT CASSAQGLASPLHF
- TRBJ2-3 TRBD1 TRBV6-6 TGTGCCAGCAGTTACAGCACAGGGGCAGATACGCAGTATTTT CASSYSTGADTQYF
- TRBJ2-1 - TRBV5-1 TGCGCCAGCAGCTTGGTTTCCGCCTCCTACAATGAGCAGTTCTTC CASSLVSASYNEQFF
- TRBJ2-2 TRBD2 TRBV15 TGTGCCACCAGCCCGCTTCCATCGCCAGCGGGGGGGCCGCACGGGGAGCTGTTTTTT CATSPLPSPAGGPHGELFF
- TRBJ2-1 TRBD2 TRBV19 TGTGCCAGTAGGTCCAGCGGGGGGGCAGGTGAGCAGTTCTTC CASRSSGGAGEQFF
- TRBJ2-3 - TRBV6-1 TGTGCCAGCAGTGAGGCTGGGGCTAGCACAGATACGCAGTATTTT CASSEAGASTDTQYF
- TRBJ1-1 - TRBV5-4 TGTGCCTGGCAGGCGGGCCTAAACACTGAAGCTTTCTTT CAWQAGLNTEAFF
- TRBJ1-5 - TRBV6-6 TGTGCCAGCAGTTACTCGGGACGTCTCGAACCCCAGCATTTT CASSYSGRLEPQHF
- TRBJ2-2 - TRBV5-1 TGCGCCAGCAGCTTGTACACCGGGGAGCTGTTTTTT CASSLYTGELFF
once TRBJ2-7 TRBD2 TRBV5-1 TGCGCCAGCAGCTTGGTCGGGGGGGCCTACGAGCAGTACTTC CASSLVGGAYEQYF
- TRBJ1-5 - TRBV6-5 TGTGCCAGCAGTCGGACAGCGAGCAATCAGCCCCAGCATTTT CASSRTASNQPQHF
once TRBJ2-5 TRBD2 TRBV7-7 TGTGCCAGCAGCGTTAGCGGGGGGGCCTATGAGACCCAGTACTTC CASSVSGGAYETQYF
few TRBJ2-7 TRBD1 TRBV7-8 TGTGCCAGCAGCTTAAGCAGGCGGGACAGGGCGAAGTTC CASSLSRRDRAKF
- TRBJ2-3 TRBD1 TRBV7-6 TGTGCCAGCAGTCGAGGGGGCGTTGATACGCAGTATTTT CASSRGGVDTQYF
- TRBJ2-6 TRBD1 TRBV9 TGTGCCAGCAGCGTAGCTTTAACAGGGGGCCATGGGGCCAACGTCCTGACTTTC CASSVALTGGHGANVLTF
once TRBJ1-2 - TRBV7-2 TGTGCCAGCAGGCTGGTCCGGGACAAGCCGGGGATCTACACCTTC CASRLVRDKPGIYTF
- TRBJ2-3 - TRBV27 TGTGCCAGCAGTTTCCTGAGGCGCGGTCGCGGGGGCGCGGGCACAGATACGCAGTATTTT CASSFLRRGRGGAGTDTQYF
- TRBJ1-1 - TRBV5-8 TGTGCCAGCAGCCTAGGGAACCCAGGGACGATAGCTTTCTTT CASSLGNPGTIAFF
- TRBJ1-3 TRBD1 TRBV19 TGTGCCAGCCAGGACAGGGGAAACACCATATATTTT CASQDRGNTIYF
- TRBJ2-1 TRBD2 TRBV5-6 TGTGCCAGCAGCAACGGCGGGGGGTTCTCCTACAATGAGCAGTTCTTC CASSNGGGFSYNEQFF
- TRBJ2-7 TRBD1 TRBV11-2 TGTGCCAGCAGCTTAGATGTGGGACAGGGAATCCCATACGAGCAGTACTTC CASSLDVGQGIPYEQYF
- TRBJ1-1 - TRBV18 TGTGCCAGCTCACTCTATGGACCAGGGGTGTTTGGTATGGAAGCTTTCTTT CASSLYGPGVFGMEAFF
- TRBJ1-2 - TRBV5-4 TGTGCCAGCAGCTTGGATTGGGGGCCTGGCTACACCTTC CASSLDWGPGYTF
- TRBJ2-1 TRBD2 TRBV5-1 TGCGCCAGCAGCGGCGGACTAGCGGGGGGTGGCAATGAGCAGTTCTTC CASSGGLAGGGNEQFF
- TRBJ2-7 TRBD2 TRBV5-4 TGTGCCAGCAGCTTGGGCGGGAAGCGGGGGACCAGCTCCTACGAGCAGTACTTC CASSLGGKRGTSSYEQYF
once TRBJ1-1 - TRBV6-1 TGTGCCAGCCGGTGGGGAAGGAGCTCTGAAGCTTTCTTT CASRWGRSSEAFF
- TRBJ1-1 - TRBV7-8 TGTGCCAGCAGTTACTCGGAAGTCACTGAAGCTTTCTTT CASSYSEVTEAFF
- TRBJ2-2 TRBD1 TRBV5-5 TGTGCCAGCAGCTTGGCGGACAGGGGTGGTACCGGGGAGCTGTTTTTT CASSLADRGGTGELFF
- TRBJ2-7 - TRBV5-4 TGTGCCAGCAGCTCGGACACAAGCTCCTACGAGCAGTACTTC CASSSDTSSYEQYF
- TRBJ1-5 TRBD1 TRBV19 TGTGCCAGTAGTATAGATTGTTTCAAGACAGGGGAGTGCCAGCCCCAGCATTTT CASSIDCFKTGECQPQHF
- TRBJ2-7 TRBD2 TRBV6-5 TGTGCCAGCAGCCGCAGCGGGGGGAACTACGAGCAGTACTTC CASSRSGGNYEQYF
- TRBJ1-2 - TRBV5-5 TGTGCCAGCAGCTTCAGCCAGACCCCTAACTATGGCTACACCTTC CASSFSQTPNYGYTF
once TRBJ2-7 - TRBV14 TGTGCCAGCAGCTCGGGCCCTCGACCAAGCTACGAGCAGTACTTC CASSSGPRPSYEQYF
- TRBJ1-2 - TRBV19 TGTGCCACCGAATCGTCGGGGACGACTGGCTACACCTTC CATESSGTTGYTF
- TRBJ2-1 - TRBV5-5 TGTGCCAGCAGCTTTGCGGTGGTTGAGTTCTTC CASSFAVVEFF
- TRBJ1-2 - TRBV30 TGTGCCTGGAGTGTCGTGCGCCGTGGGGGGAGGCATGGCTACACCTTC CAWSVVRRGGRHGYTF
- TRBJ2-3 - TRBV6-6 TGTGCCAGCACAGTTAGTGCGGCGGGCGGGACTACGCAGTATTTT CASTVSAAGGTTQYF
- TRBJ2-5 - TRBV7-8 TGTGCCAGCAGCCCAGTACGTACGGGGGCGGGGAGAGAGACCCAGTACTTC CASSPVRTGAGRETQYF
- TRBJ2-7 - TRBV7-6 TGTGCCAGCAGCTTAGCGGCCTGGACCTACGAGCAGTACTTC CASSLAAWTYEQYF
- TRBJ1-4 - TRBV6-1 TGTGCCAGCAGTGAATTCAGGGGAAATGAAAAACTGTTTTTT CASSEFRGNEKLFF
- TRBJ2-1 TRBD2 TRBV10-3 TGTGCCAACTCGGGGGGGGACGAGAAGCAGTTCTTC CANSGGDEKQFF
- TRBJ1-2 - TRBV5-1 TGCGCCAGCAGCTTGGAACGGCAATATGGCTACACCTTC CASSLERQYGYTF
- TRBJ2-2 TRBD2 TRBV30 TGTGCCTGCACTCAAGCGGGGAACACCGAGGAGCTGTTTTTT CACTQAGNTEELFF
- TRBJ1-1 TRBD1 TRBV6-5 TGTGCCAGCAGTTATGGGACAGGGGAGGGCACTGAAGCTTTCTTT CASSYGTGEGTEAFF
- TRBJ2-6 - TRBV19 TGTGCCAGTAGTATAGGTGGAGCGAACTCTGGGGCCAACGTCCTGACTTTC CASSIGGANSGANVLTF
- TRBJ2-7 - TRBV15 TGTGCCACCAGCAGAGATCGGGCACACTACGAGCAGTACTTC CATSRDRAHYEQYF
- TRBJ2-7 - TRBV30 TGTGCCTGGAGTGTTTTACAATACGAGCAGTACTTC CAWSVLQYEQYF
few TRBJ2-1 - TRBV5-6 TGTGCCAGCAGCCCCAGCGGTTATGAGCAGTTCTTC CASSPSGYEQFF
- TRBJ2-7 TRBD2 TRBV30 TGTGCCTGGAGTGTACTTCCTAGCGGGCGCCTTACCTACGAGCAGTACTTC CAWSVLPSGRLTYEQYF
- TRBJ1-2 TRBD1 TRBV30 TGTGCCTGGAGTGCCCCGGACAGGGGGCTCTATGGCTACACCTTC CAWSAPDRGLYGYTF
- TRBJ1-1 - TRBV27 TGTGCCAGCAGTTTTTCGTCAGGGGACACTGAAGCTTTCTTT CASSFSSGDTEAFF
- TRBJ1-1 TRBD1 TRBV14 TGTGCCAGCAGCCAGGGGACAGGGAGCGTCACTGAAGCTTTCTTT CASSQGTGSVTEAFF
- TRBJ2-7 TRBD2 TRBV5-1 TGCGCCAGCAGCATATTTAGCGGGGCCTCCTACGAGCAGTACTTC CASSIFSGASYEQYF
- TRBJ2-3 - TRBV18 TGTGCCAGCTCACCGCGGACACAGGGATCTAGCACAGATACGCAGTATTTT CASSPRTQGSSTDTQYF